Following are 21 T cell receptor beta chains from one sample sequenced in a study of T-cell reconstitution after alpha-beta-depleted transplantation in children. For TCRbeta, the library was prepared with unique molecular identifiers. TCRdb called the PCR reads again in MiXCR, with one record for every CDR3 protein. This sample carries approximately 230,000 distinct CDR3 sequences, more than 20% of them seen once, and the ten largest clones take 4.5% to 5.5%. The sequenced sample was PBMCs, mostly from graft donor cells, obtained 360 days after TCRalphabeta/CD19-depleted stem cell transplant. Source of these receptors: a female patient aged 2-9 years who had a stem cell transplant for congenital amegakaryocytic thrombocytopenia, so the T cells may come from the graft donor.

The chain combines TRBV29-1 with TRBJ1-1, with TRBD1 as a possible D gene (5 bases). V lost 3 bases, J lost 4 bases, and 9 bases lay in between. The germline V gene encodes CDR1 SQVTM and CDR2 ANQGSEA. The CDR3 totals 12 residues. Here the CDR3 DNA reads TGCAGCGTTGATCTAGACAGCACTGAAGCTTTCTTT. Its protein product is CSVDLDSTEAFF.

A few counts support this clonotype. The chain is built from TRBV7-2 and TRBJ1-1; D unresolved. The germline V and J ends were trimmed by 3 bases and 0 bases, with 8 bases remaining between them. This CDR3 contains 14 residues. Germline V CDR1 and CDR2: SGHTA, FQGNSA. For the CDR3, the DNA is TGTGCCAGCAGCTTTAGGCGGCTGAACACTGAAGCTTTCTTT. It specifies CASSFRRLNTEAFF.

The chain uses TRBV20-1 and TRBJ2-3, with D unclear. Germline CDR1 is DFQATT and CDR2 is SNEGSKA (reference sequence). The CDR3 runs to 11 residues. The V end lost 1 base, the J end lost 5 bases, and 4 bases lay between the germline ends. The CDR3 is CSARGIDTQYF. The DNA of the CDR3 is TGCAGTGCTAGAGGGATAGATACGCAGTATTTT.

This clonotype came up a few times. This chain joins TRBV6-5 and TRBJ1-1; 7 nucleotides match TRBD1. The CDR3 is 17 residues long. V lost 0 bases, J lost 3 bases, and 10 bases stayed unmatched. CDR1 is MNHEY, CDR2 SVGAGI, per germline. This chain's CDR3 is CASSYSYRLRGDTEAFF. CDR3 bases: TGTGCCAGCAGTTACTCGTATCGGCTCAGGGGGGACACTGAAGCTTTCTTT.

CDR3 in DNA: TGTGCCAGCAGTTACCTGCGATTGAGGGCAGATACGCAGTATTTT. Protein sequence: CASSYLRLRADTQYF. V gene TRBV6-2 or TRBV6-3 combines with J gene TRBJ2-3, with a tentative D call TRBD2 (5 bases). The CDR3 has 15 residues. Germline CDR1 MNHEY, CDR2 SVGEGT. V was shortened by 2 bases and J by 4 bases, with 13 bases between the two germline ends.

In this sample, this clonotype turned up a few times. The chain has TRBV3-1 and TRBJ2-5; 9 positions agree with TRBD2. This CDR3 contains 16 residues. CDR1 is LGHDT, CDR2 YNNKEL, per germline (reference sequence). J gave up 4 bases and V 0 bases, and 6 bases lay outside the gene matches. CDR3 sequence: CASSQERAGGLETQYF. CDR3 nucleotides: TGTGCCAGCAGCCAAGAGCGAGCGGGAGGCCTAGAGACCCAGTACTTC.

This clonotype has more than one count but fewer than ten. This chain links TRBV6-1 with TRBJ2-2; 8 bases match TRBD1. Germline V gene sequence: CDR1 MNHNS, CDR2 SASEGT. V shed 7 bases, J shed 7 bases, and the junction held 8 bases outside the gene matches. The CDR3 has 14 amino acids. The CDR3 coding sequence is TGTGCCAGCACAGGGGGCCCGTATAGCGGGGAGCTGTTTTTT. Translated, it gives CASTGGPYSGELFF.

This clonotype was seen only a few times. The J gene is TRBJ1-2, the V gene TRBV13; D is unclear. Trimming stripped 4 bases from V and 4 bases from J, with 13 bases between. Germline V CDR1 and CDR2: PRHDT, FYEKMQ (reference sequence). CDR3 length: 14 residues. CDR3 sequence reads: CASSSKNWGYGYTF. In nucleotides, the CDR3 is TGTGCCAGCAGCTCTAAAAATTGGGGCTATGGCTACACCTTC. The whole variable domain, remainder taken from reference TRBV13 and TRBJ1-2, is AAGVIQSPRHLIKEKRETATLKCYPIPRHDTVYWYQQGPGQDPQFLISFYEKMQSDKGSIPDRFSAQQFSDYHSELNMSSLELGDSALYFCASSSKNWGYGYTFGSGTRLTVV.

With regard to this clonotype: This may come from a read error, since a much larger clone is one base off. This sequence joins TRBV25-1 and TRBJ2-2; 7 nucleotides line up with TRBD1. This CDR3 is built from 14 residues. Per the germline V gene, CDR1 is MGHDK and CDR2 is SYGVNS. The CDR3 spells CDSRDSQNTGELFF. The CDR3 DNA follows: TGTGACAGTCGGGACAGTCAAAACACCGGGGAGCTGTTTTTT.

This rearrangement joins TRBV4-1 to TRBJ2-5; a weak D match, TRBD1 (6 bases). Germline assignment: CDR1 MGHRA and CDR2 YSYEKL. V shed 4 bases and J shed 5 bases, with 14 bases lying between them. This CDR3 spans 14 amino acids. CDR3 protein: CASSRFTGPETQYF. CDR3 DNA sequence: TGCGCCAGCAGCCGATTTACAGGGCCGGAGACCCAGTACTTC.

This clonotype came up a few times. CDR3 residues: CASSPGRGYTGELFF. DNA of the CDR3: TGTGCCAGTAGTCCCGGGAGGGGGTACACCGGGGAGCTGTTTTTT. The chain combines TRBV19 with TRBJ2-2; 8 bases are shared with TRBD2. CDR1 is LNHDA and CDR2 is SQIVND in the germline V gene (reference sequence). Trimming took 5 bases from V and 3 from J; bases not matched to a gene: 5. This CDR3 is 15 amino acids long.

This clonotype was found a few times. The V and J genes are TRBV7-2 and TRBJ2-2; the D is unclear. Per germline, CDR1 SGHTA and CDR2 FQGNSA. V was trimmed by 3 bases and J by 5 bases, leaving 13 bases between them. The CDR3 is 15 amino acids. CDR3 DNA: TGTGCCAGCAGCTTTTCCAGCGTGACGACCGGGGAGCTGTTTTTT. Protein sequence: CASSFSSVTTGELFF.

This clonotype was seen at least ten times. The V gene is TRBV4-1, the J gene TRBJ2-1; 10 nucleotides agree with TRBD2. Germline-derived CDR1 and CDR2 are MGHRA and YSYEKL. CDR3 size: 15 residues. The J segment lost 4 bases and the V segment lost 4 bases, leaving 4 bases of the junction unmatched. In nucleotides, the CDR3 is TGCGCCAGCAGCCCGACTAGCGGGCCGTACAATGAGCAGTTCTTC. It translates to CASSPTSGPYNEQFF.

This clonotype was picked up a small number of times. The chain carries TRBV7-3 and TRBJ2-7, with D tentatively TRBD1 (6 bases). The CDR3 spans 15 residues. Germline-derived CDR1 and CDR2 are SGHTA and FQGTGA. V was trimmed by 1 base and J by 2 bases, leaving 12 bases between them. The CDR3 region is CASSLKAGATYEQYF. The CDR3 nucleotides read TGTGCCAGCAGCTTAAAAGCAGGGGCCACCTACGAGCAGTACTTC. Supplemented by reference TRBV7-3 and TRBJ2-7, the full variable domain reads GAGVSQTPSNKVTEKGKYVELRCDPISGHTALYWYRQSLGQGPEFLIYFQGTGAADDSGLPNDRFFAVRPEGSVSTLKIQRTERGDSAVYLCASSLKAGATYEQYFGPGTRLTVT.

This clonotype was seen a few times. V is TRBV29-1 and J is TRBJ2-5; D call uncertain. The CDR3 runs to 13 residues. Germline CDR1 and CDR2: SQVTM and ANQGSEA. Between the trimmed V and J ends, which lost 2 bases and 1 base, there was a span of 8 bases. The CDR3 coding sequence is TGCAGCGTTGAAATCCTGATCCAAGAGACCCAGTACTTC. Protein: CSVEILIQETQYF.

The rearrangement uses TRBV6-1 and TRBJ1-1; D is undetermined. The CDR3 runs 17 residues. V lost 2 bases and J 9 bases, leaving 25 bases between the germline ends. Germline V lookup: CDR1 MNHNS, CDR2 SASEGT. CDR3 protein: CASSEPLVMRGSRQAFF. CDR3 nucleotide sequence: TGTGCCAGCAGTGAACCCCTCGTAATGCGAGGTTCGCGGCAAGCTTTCTTT.

The J gene is TRBJ2-1, the V gene TRBV4-2; D gene uncertain. CDR1 and CDR2 from the germline V gene are LGHNA and YNFKEQ. V was trimmed by 0 bases and J by 4 bases, leaving 7 bases between them. CDR3 length: 14 residues. CDR3 nucleotide sequence: TGTGCCAGCAGCCAAGATCTCCTATACAATGAGCAGTTCTTC. Translated, it gives CASSQDLLYNEQFF.

This clonotype came up a few times. The chain carries TRBV4-3 and TRBJ2-3; 10 bases align to TRBD2. This CDR3 is 18 amino acids long. From germline, CDR1 is LGHNA and CDR2 YSLEER. V lost 1 base to trimming and J lost 0 bases; unmatched junction nucleotides: 7. CDR3 sequence reads: CASSQVWSSGRSTDTQYF. In DNA form, the CDR3 reads TGCGCCAGCAGCCAAGTATGGTCTAGCGGGAGAAGCACAGATACGCAGTATTTT.

This chain links TRBV5-1 with TRBJ1-3; 7 nucleotides align to TRBD1. The V gene's germline CDR1 is SGHRS and CDR2 YFSETQ. The CDR3 is made up of 16 amino acids. The V and J ends lost 1 base and 5 bases, in that order; junction bases with no gene match: 9. Here the CDR3 reads CASSLTSGGRRNTIYF. CDR3 sequence (DNA): TGCGCCAGCAGCTTGACATCAGGGGGAAGAAGAAACACCATATATTTT.

The V call is TRBV11-2, the J call TRBJ2-5, with TRBD1 matching over 11 bases. Germline values: CDR1 SGHAT, CDR2 FQNNGV. The CDR3 extends over 15 amino acids. J was trimmed by 5 bases and V by 5 bases; bases with no gene match: 7. The CDR3 nucleotides are TGTGCCAGCAGCACCTGGACAGGGGGCGCTGAGACCCAGTACTTC. Its translation is CASSTWTGGAETQYF.

The chain recombines TRBV23-1 with TRBJ2-7, with TRBD2 matching 7 bases. TRBV23-1 is annotated as an ORF whose role is uncertain. This CDR3 spans 20 amino acids. V lost 0 bases, J lost 4 bases, and 21 bases stayed unmatched. CDR3 amino acids: CASSQSGGESSGAGRYEQYF. Here the CDR3 DNA reads TGCGCCAGCAGTCAATCGGGAGGAGAGTCTTCGGGAGCGGGGAGGTACGAGCAGTACTTC.